Listed here are 6 T cell receptor beta chains from one sample, sequenced in a study of blood T cell repertoires in COVID-19. The method was immunoSEQ multiplex PCR; TCRdb's version includes in-frame clones alone and lacks a portion of them. The sample yields about 130,000 clones, about 80% seen once. What was sequenced was peripheral blood. The receptors shown here come from a woman between 45 and 65 years old with acute or convalescent COVID-19.

The chain joins TRBV27 to TRBJ2-1; TRBD2 matches at 14 bases. V lost 5 bases and J lost 8; bases outside the gene matches: 11. There are 17 residues in the CDR3. Per germline, CDR1 MNHEY and CDR2 SMNVEV (reference sequence). This CDR3 is CASSPDGLAGGSDEQFF. Written as DNA, the CDR3 is TGTGCCAGCAGTCCAGACGGACTAGCGGGGGGTTCGGATGAGCAGTTCTTC.

The chain employs TRBV29-1 and TRBJ1-6; 7 nucleotides match TRBD1. Germline V gives CDR1 SQVTM, CDR2 ANQGSEA. This CDR3 has 13 amino acids. J gave up 5 bases and V 7 bases, and 5 bases lay outside the gene matches. In DNA form, the CDR3 reads TGCAGCGCCCGGGACAGCAATAATTCACCCCTCCACTTT. It encodes CSARDSNNSPLHF.

This clone occurred a few times. The J gene is TRBJ1-3, the V gene TRBV30; D gene uncertain. The CDR3 extends over 15 amino acids. Trimming left V 3 bases short and J 0 bases short, with 12 bases between. Germline CDR1 is GTSNPN and CDR2 is SVGIG (reference sequence). DNA of the CDR3: TGTGCCTGGAGGTCCTCGTCCTACTCTGGAAACACCATATATTTT. The encoded protein is CAWRSSSYSGNTIYF.

The chain employs TRBV7-2 and TRBJ1-5; TRBD1 agrees at 8 bases. The CDR3 has 14 residues. J was trimmed by 6 bases and V by 5 bases; bases with no gene match: 6. Germline V gives CDR1 SGHTA, CDR2 FQGNSA. The CDR3 is CASSERTGSQPQHF. DNA of the CDR3: TGTGCCAGCAGCGAGAGGACAGGGAGTCAGCCCCAGCATTTT.

The chain links TRBV5-1 to TRBJ1-1, with 7 bases fitting TRBD1. The junction had 6 bases not matched to a gene; V was cut back by 4 bases and J by 3 bases. The CDR3 has 14 residues. CDR1 is SGHRS and CDR2 is YFSETQ in the germline V gene. The CDR3 loop is CASSPTTGYTEAFF. In nucleotides, the CDR3 is TGCGCCAGCAGCCCTACGACAGGGTACACTGAAGCTTTCTTT.

This rearrangement joins TRBV2 to TRBJ2-2; 7 bases fit TRBD2. The CDR3 contains 12 residues. The J segment lost 5 bases and the V segment lost 7 bases, leaving 1 base of the junction unmatched. Germline lookup yields CDR1 SNHLY and CDR2 FYNNEI. CDR3: CASIGGTGELFF. The CDR3 bases are TGTGCCAGCATCGGGGGGACCGGGGAGCTGTTTTTT.